These 17 T cell receptor beta chains share one sample of origin, sequenced in a study of T cells in Graves' hyperthyroidism and ophthalmopathy. What was amplified from RNA transcripts were TCR beta CDR3 regions. Researchers ran a first-round RT-PCR on the TCR CDR3 using the HTBI primer set. TCRdb redid the calling of the multiplex PCR reads with MiXCR, one entry per CDR3 protein. The repertoire includes hundreds of thousands of distinct CDR3 sequences, 35% to 40% of them detected once, and 8% to 9% sits in the top ten. The sample taken for sequencing was blood. These receptors all stem from a man aged 18 to 30 with Graves' hyperthyroidism.

This rearrangement joins TRBV6-5 to TRBJ1-1, with D hard to call. The CDR3 sequence is 14 residues long. Trimming took 3 bases from V and 11 from J, leaving 19 bases between them. Per germline, CDR1 MNHEY and CDR2 SVGAGI. CDR3: CASSYGQIGMQAFF. DNA of the CDR3: TGTGCCAGCAGTTATGGGCAGATTGGTATGCAGGCTTTCTTT.

Details on this clonotype: This may stem from a read error, because a much larger clone lies one nucleotide away. The chain carries TRBV19 and TRBJ1-5, with D maybe TRBD1 (6 bases). The CDR3 loop spans 14 amino acids. CDR1 is LNHDA and CDR2 is SQIVND in the germline V gene (reference sequence). CDR3 nucleotides: TGTGCCAATAGTATCGACAGGAGAAATCAGCCCCAGCATTTT. This gives the protein CANSIDRRNQPQHF. Drawing the rest from reference TRBV19 and TRBJ1-5, the complete variable domain is DGGITQSPKYLFRKEGQNVTLSCEQNLNHDAMYWYRQDPGQGLRLIYYSQIVNDFQKGDIAEGYSVSREKKESFPLTVTSAQKNPTAFYLCANSIDRRNQPQHFGDGTRLSIL.

This clonotype was detected once. The rearrangement links TRBV29-1 to TRBJ2-2, with TRBD2 matching over 8 bases. The ends lost 8 bases at V and 0 bases at J; junction bases unmatched: 8. The germline CDR1 and CDR2 sequences are SQVTM and ANQGSEA. The CDR3 has 15 amino acids. CDR3 residues: CSLAVAGTNTGELFF. In nucleotides, the CDR3 is TGCAGCTTGGCGGTAGCGGGAACGAACACCGGGGAGCTGTTTTTT.

The chain carries TRBV12-3 or TRBV12-4 and TRBJ1-1, with 11 nucleotides matching TRBD1. The CDR3 covers 13 residues. The V segment lost 7 bases and the J segment 11 bases; nucleotides outside the gene matches: 9. The CDR3 DNA sequence: TGTGCCAGCACCAGGACAGGGGGCGGCGGGGCTTTCTTT. As protein: CASTRTGGGGAFF.

This clonotype was detected ten times or more. The rearrangement links TRBV29-1 to TRBJ1-1; D perhaps matches TRBD1 (6 bases). The germline V gene has CDR1 SQVTM and CDR2 ANQGSEA. V was trimmed by 7 bases and J by 1 base, leaving 10 bases between them. CDR3 size: 12 residues. The CDR3 here is CSAGEGNTEAFF. The CDR3 DNA sequence: TGCAGCGCAGGGGAGGGGAACACTGAAGCTTTCTTT.

Ten or more counts support this clonotype. The chain couples TRBV2 to TRBJ1-4, with 7 bases lining up with TRBD1. The germline gives CDR1 SNHLY, CDR2 FYNNEI. With V trimmed by 5 bases and J by 4 bases, 4 bases remained unmatched. The CDR3 length is 14 residues. The CDR3, as DNA: TGTGCCAGCAGTCCGGGACAGCTTAATGAAAAACTGTTTTTT. Its translation is CASSPGQLNEKLFF.

The chain joins TRBV25-1 to TRBJ2-1; 9 bases map to TRBD2. CDR1 is MGHDK, CDR2 SYGVNS, per germline. This CDR3 region has 16 residues. The V segment lost 4 bases and the J segment 5 bases; nucleotides outside the gene matches: 9. The CDR3 nucleotides are TGTGCCAGCAGTGCATTAGGACTAGCGTCTGACAATGAGCAGTTCTTC. Translating gives CASSALGLASDNEQFF.

The rearrangement links TRBV29-1 to TRBJ1-1; TRBD1 aligns across 9 bases. The V gene's germline CDR1 is SQVTM and CDR2 ANQGSEA. The CDR3 is made up of 16 amino acids. Trimming took 3 bases from V and 2 from J; bases not matched to a gene: 10. CDR3 DNA sequence: TGCAGCGTTGATCGACAGGGGGACTGGTATAACACTGAAGCTTTCTTT. The encoded protein is CSVDRQGDWYNTEAFF. Drawing the rest from reference TRBV29-1 and TRBJ1-1, the complete variable domain is SAVISQKPSRDICQRGTSLTIQCQVDSQVTMMFWYRQQPGQSLTLIATANQGSEATYESGFVIDKFPISRPNLTFSTLTVSNMSPEDSSIYLCSVDRQGDWYNTEAFFGQGTRLTVV.

This clonotype was detected a few times. V gene TRBV9 combines with J gene TRBJ2-5; 9 positions agree with TRBD2. CDR1 and CDR2 (germline): SGDLS, YYNGEE. This CDR3 is 20 amino acids long. V gave up 0 bases and J gave up 0 bases; unmatched junction bases: 15. The CDR3 loop is CASSVGERLAGSGYQETQYF. The DNA of the CDR3 is TGTGCCAGCAGCGTAGGAGAACGTCTAGCGGGAAGCGGGTACCAAGAGACCCAGTACTTC. The complete variable domain, with remaining parts taken from reference TRBV9 and TRBJ2-5, reads DSGVTQTPKHLITATGQRVTLRCSPRSGDLSVYWYQQSLDQGLQFLIQYYNGEERAKGNILERFSAQQFPDLHSELNLSSLELGDSALYFCASSVGERLAGSGYQETQYFGPGTRLLVL.

The rearrangement uses TRBV5-4 and TRBJ1-2; possible D gene TRBD1, 5 bases. The CDR3 covers 14 residues. V shed 0 bases and J shed 4 bases, with 10 bases lying between them. In germline, CDR1 is SGHNT, CDR2 YYREEE (reference sequence). The CDR3 nucleotides read TGTGCCAGCAGCTTGGGGGGCAGGGTCTATGGCTACACCTTC. Amino acids: CASSLGGRVYGYTF.

The chain joins TRBV7-9 to TRBJ2-5; unclear D gene. V lost 5 bases, J lost 8 bases, and 15 bases lay in between. The CDR3 runs 13 residues. The germline V gene encodes CDR1 SEHNR and CDR2 FQNEAQ (reference sequence). CDR3 sequence (DNA): TGTGCCAGCAGCCCCCTCCCTACAAATACCCAGTACTTC. It yields the protein CASSPLPTNTQYF.

This clonotype has ten or more counts. The V and J genes are TRBV20-1 and TRBJ1-6; D perhaps matches TRBD1 (5 bases). Germline V CDR1 and CDR2: DFQATT, SNEGSKA (reference sequence). The CDR3 sequence is 12 residues long. Trimming took off 7 bases at V and 7 bases at J, with 11 bases between the two ends. The CDR3 region has the DNA TGCAGTGGGGGCCGGACCAATTCACCCCTCCACTTT. This codes for CSGGRTNSPLHF.

This clonotype was detected many times. The chain has TRBV10-3 and TRBJ1-2; TRBD1 aligns across 7 bases. Germline CDR1 ENHRY, CDR2 SYGVKD. Trimming cost V 4 bases and J 7 bases; bases outside gene matches: 12. The CDR3 is made up of 15 amino acids. The CDR3 reads CAISGGDRANSGYTF. The CDR3 coding sequence is TGTGCCATCAGTGGGGGCGACAGGGCAAATAGTGGCTACACCTTC.

A note on this clonotype: At one of its ends the junction is not consistent with the germline gene, which may arise from a read error. This chain joins TRBV12-3 or TRBV12-4 and TRBJ2-7; 11 bases align to TRBD2. The CDR3 is 15 amino acids. Here the CDR3 DNA reads TGTGCCAGCAGTCTAGGGACTAGCGGTACCTACGGGCAGTACTTC. Protein: CASSLGTSGTYGQYF.

The V gene is TRBV6-6, the J gene TRBJ2-7; possible D gene TRBD2, 5 bases. The V gene's germline CDR1 is MNHNY and CDR2 SVGAGI (reference sequence). With 6 bases removed from V and 4 bases from J, the gap between germline ends came to 10 bases. CDR3 length: 12 amino acids. CDR3 coding DNA: TGTGCCAGCAGCCGGTCGGGGTACGAGCAGTACTTC. Translation gives CASSRSGYEQYF.

As for this clonotype: It may be a read error: a sequence one base away is much more abundant. The chain couples TRBV5-1 to TRBJ2-7; the D is unclear. With 6 bases removed from V and 3 bases from J, the gap between germline ends came to 13 bases. The CDR3 is made up of 13 amino acids. Germline assignment: CDR1 SGHRS and CDR2 YFSETQ. The CDR3 is CASTPSDGYEQYF. In nucleotides, the CDR3 is TGCGCCAGCACCCCGTCCGATGGCTACGAGCAGTACTTC.

This chain joins TRBV7-2 and TRBJ2-7; D could derive from TRBD1 or TRBD2 (6 bases each). The V gene lost 6 bases and the J gene lost 4 bases, with 16 bases spanning the gap. This CDR3 has 14 residues. Germline CDR1 and CDR2: SGHTA and FQGNSA. The DNA of the CDR3 is TGTGCCAGCAGTTTTGCGGGACACCTTTACGAGCAGTACTTC. This sequence encodes CASSFAGHLYEQYF. Complete variable domain (other parts from reference TRBV7-2 and TRBJ2-7): GAGVSQSPSNKVTEKGKDVELRCDPISGHTALYWYRQSLGQGLEFLIYFQGNSAPDKSGLPSDRFSAERTGGSVSTLTIQRTQQEDSAVYLCASSFAGHLYEQYFGPGTRLTVT.